This T cell receptor beta chain was found in a study of naive and memory T cell subsets. Notes on the study in general: From naive to CM, EM and EMRA, diversity decreased and Gini increased.

EMRA cells were CD45RA+CD27-, and effector memory cells CD45RA-CD27-. The beta constant-region primer was an equimolar mix of two oligonucleotides covering TRBC1 and TRBC2. Nested alpha and beta constant-region primers with the SP2 primer drove four PCR rounds on ligated cDNA. TCRdb called the UMI-ligation and nested PCR reads again in MiXCR, with one record for every CDR3 protein. Here the sample spans over 25,000 distinct CDR3 sequences, roughly 10% being singletons. Germline CDR1 reads DFQATT; CDR2 reads SNEGSKA (reference sequence). The V and J ends lost 3 bases and 7 bases respectively, with 16 bases between them. The CDR3 sequence is 15 residues long. Notes on this clonotype: Its antigen is as yet unknown.

Sequenced: effector memory CD4+ T cells from blood. Subset indicated: effector memory, CD45RA- CD27-. The chain recombines TRBV20-1 with TRBJ1-6; TRBD1 is a possible D gene (5 bases). The receptor comes from a human donor in good health. As DNA, the CDR3 is TGCAGTGCTAGGGACCCCCGGGACCCGAATTCACCCCTCCACTTT. Residues: CSARDPRDPNSPLHF.